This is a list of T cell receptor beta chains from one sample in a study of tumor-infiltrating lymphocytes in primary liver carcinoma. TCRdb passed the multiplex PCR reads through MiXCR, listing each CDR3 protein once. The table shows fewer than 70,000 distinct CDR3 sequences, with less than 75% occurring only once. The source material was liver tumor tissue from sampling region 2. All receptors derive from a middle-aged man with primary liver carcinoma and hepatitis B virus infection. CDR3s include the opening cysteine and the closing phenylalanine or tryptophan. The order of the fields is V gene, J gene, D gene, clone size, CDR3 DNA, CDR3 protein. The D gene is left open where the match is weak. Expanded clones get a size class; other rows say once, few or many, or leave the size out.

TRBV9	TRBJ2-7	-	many	-	CASSFGDGATKYF
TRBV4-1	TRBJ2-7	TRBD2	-	TGCGCCAGCAGCCGATGCCTAGCGGAGCCACTTTACGAACAGTACTTC	CASSRCLAEPLYEQYF
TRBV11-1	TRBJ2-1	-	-	TGTGCAAGCAGCTTAGTCTGGTATAAGCAGTTCTTC	CASSLVWYKQFF
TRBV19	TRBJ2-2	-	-	TGTGCCAGTAGTAAATTCGGCGGTTACACCGGGGAGCTGTTTTTT	CASSKFGGYTGELFF
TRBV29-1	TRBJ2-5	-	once	TGCAGCGTGGGGTCGATAGAGACCGAGTACTTC	CSVGSIETEYF
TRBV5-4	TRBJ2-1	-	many	TGTGCCAGCAGCCAGTGGGCTGTGGCGACCCAGTTCTTC	CASSQWAVATQFF
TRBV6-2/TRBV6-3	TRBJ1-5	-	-	TGTGCCAGCACCCTCGACAGTTATGGCAATCAGCCCCGGCATTTT	CASTLDSYGNQPRHF
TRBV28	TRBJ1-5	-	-	TGTGCCAGCAATTCCTTGGGCAATCAGCCCCAGCATTTT	CASNSLGNQPQHF
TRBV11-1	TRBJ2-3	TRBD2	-	TGTACCAGCAACGAAGGCGGGGGTTTGATAGATACGCAGTATTTT	CTSNEGGGLIDTQYF
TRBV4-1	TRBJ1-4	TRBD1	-	TGCGCCAGCAGTCGCACGACAGGGGGGGATGAAAAACTGTTTTTT	CASSRTTGGDEKLFF
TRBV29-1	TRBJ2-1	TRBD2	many	TGCAGCGTTGTATTGACTAGCGGGATAAATGAGCAGTTCTTC	CSVVLTSGINEQFF
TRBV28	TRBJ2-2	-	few	TGTGCCAGCAGTCCCCTGGGCGGGACCGGGGAGCTGTTTTTT	CASSPLGGTGELFF
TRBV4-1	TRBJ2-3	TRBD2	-	TGCGCCAGCATCCTACAAAGCGGGGAAGATACGCAGTATTTT	CASILQSGEDTQYF
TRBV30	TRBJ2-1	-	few	TGTGCCTGGAGTGTATATGGGGGCGGTGAGCAGTTCTTC	CAWSVYGGGEQFF
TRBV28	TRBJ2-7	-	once	TGTGGCAGCAGTCTGGACGGGGACGAGCAGTACTTC	CGSSLDGDEQYF
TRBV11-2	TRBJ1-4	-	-	TGTGCCGGCAGCTTAGGAATCAGCCTTGAAAAACTGTTTTTT	CAGSLGISLEKLFF
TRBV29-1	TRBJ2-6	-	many	TGCAGCGTTGTTTTTGGGGCCAACGTCCTGACTTTC	CSVVFGANVLTF
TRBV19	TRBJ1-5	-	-	TGTGCCAGTACCTTGAATCAGTATAGCAATCAGCCCCAGCATTTT	CASTLNQYSNQPQHF
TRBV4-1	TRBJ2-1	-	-	TGCGCCAGCAGCCAGGAACTGGTGGTCCCTCCCTACAATGAGCAGTTCTTC	CASSQELVVPPYNEQFF
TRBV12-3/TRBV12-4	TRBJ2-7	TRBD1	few	TGTGCCAGCAGTGACAGGGAATCCCGCTCCTACGAGCAGTACTTC	CASSDRESRSYEQYF
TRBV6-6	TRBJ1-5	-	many	TGTGCCAGCAGTTTGGGCAGCGGTAATCAGCCCCAGCATTTT	CASSLGSGNQPQHF
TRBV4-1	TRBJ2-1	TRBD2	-	TGCGCCACCTGCCCTCTAATAACTAGCGGGAGCGGAAATGAGCAGTTCTTC	CATCPLITSGSGNEQFF
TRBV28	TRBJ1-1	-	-	TGTGCCAGCAGAACCGGACCGCATGGGAACACTGAAGCTTTCTTT	CASRTGPHGNTEAFF
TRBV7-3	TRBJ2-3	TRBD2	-	TGTGCCAGCAGCATCGGGAGGTCGACAGATACGCAGTATTTT	CASSIGRSTDTQYF
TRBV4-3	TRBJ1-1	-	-	TGCGCCAGCAGCCAGGCACCGGGAGGGATAAACACTGAAGCTTTCTTT	CASSQAPGGINTEAFF
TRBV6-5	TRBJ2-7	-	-	TGTGTCGCCCACTCCGGGGGCGCATACGAGCAGTACTTC	CVAHSGGAYEQYF
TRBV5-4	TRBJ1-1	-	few	TGTGCCAGCAGCCCCGAACGGGAAGGAACTGAAGCTTTCTTT	CASSPEREGTEAFF
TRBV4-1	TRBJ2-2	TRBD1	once	TGCGCCAGCGCACAGACGGACAGGTTCTCTGTGGAGCTGTTTTTT	CASAQTDRFSVELFF
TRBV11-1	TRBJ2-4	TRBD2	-	TGTGCCAGCAGATTTCCCGGGACTAACGGGACCAAAAACATTGAGTACTTC	CASRFPGTNGTKNIEYF
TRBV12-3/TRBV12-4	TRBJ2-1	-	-	TGTGTCAGCTGTTTTCGCGGACATGAGCAGTTCTTC	CVSCFRGHEQFF
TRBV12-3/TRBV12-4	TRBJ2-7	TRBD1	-	TGTGCCAGCAGCACGGGACAGGGGAAGCGATACTTC	CASSTGQGKRYF
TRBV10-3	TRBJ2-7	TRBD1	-	TGTGCCACCAGTCGGGACAGGGGGCTCGAGCAGTACTTC	CATSRDRGLEQYF
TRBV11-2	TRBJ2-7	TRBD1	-	TGTGCCAGCAGCTTAGTGGGACAGCCCTACGAGCAGTACTTC	CASSLVGQPYEQYF
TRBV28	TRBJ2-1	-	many	TGTGCCAGCAGGATGAGGGACGGCTCCTACAATGAGCAGTTCTTC	CASRMRDGSYNEQFF
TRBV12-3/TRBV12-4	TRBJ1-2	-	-	TGTGCCGACAGTCGTGACACTCCCGTGGGTGGCTACACCTTC	CADSRDTPVGGYTF
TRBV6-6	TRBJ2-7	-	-	TGTGCCGTCGGGGGACAGCAGCATTTCTACGAGCAGTACTTC	CAVGGQQHFYEQYF